These T cell receptor beta chains were read from a single sample in a study of Graves' ophthalmopathy and Graves' hyperthyroidism. Each CDR3 protein gets one entry after TCRdb re-called the multiplex PCR reads with MiXCR. The data show over a million distinct CDR3 sequences, about two fifths seen once. The material sequenced was peripheral blood or thyroid tissue (not recorded which). The source is an adult man with Graves' hyperthyroidism. The CDR3 runs from the conserved cysteine through the conserved F or W. A D gene is named only where the DNA matches it firmly. Rows give clone size only sometimes, using once, few, many, or a class for an expanded clone.

NA	NA	TRBV6-6	TRBJ2-7	TGTGCCAGCAGTACGGACAGTACCTACGAGCAGTACTTC	CASSTDSTYEQYF
NA	many	TRBV5-1	TRBJ1-1	TGCGCCAGCAGCTTGGTGGGGGAGGGCACTGAAGCTTTCTTT	CASSLVGEGTEAFF
NA	NA	TRBV7-2	TRBJ2-7	TGTGCCAGCAGCGTAACAGGGGGGGGGACGTTCCTCGAGCAGTACTTC	CASSVTGGGTFLEQYF
TRBD1	many	TRBV12-3/TRBV12-4	TRBJ1-2	TGTGCCAGCTCAAGGGGACAGTCAAACTATGGCTACACCTTC	CASSRGQSNYGYTF
NA	NA	TRBV27	TRBJ1-2	TGTGCCAGCAGTCCACTCGACAGCCAGGCGGAAGGCTACACCTTC	CASSPLDSQAEGYTF
TRBD2	NA	TRBV30	TRBJ2-5	TGTGCCTGGACTAGCGGGAAAGAGACCCAGTACTTC	CAWTSGKETQYF
NA	NA	TRBV5-8	TRBJ2-2	TGTGCCAGCAGCCGGGACTTATACTCCGGGGCCGGGGAGCTGTTTTTT	CASSRDLYSGAGELFF
NA	NA	TRBV12-3/TRBV12-4	TRBJ2-7	TGTGCCAGCAGTTTAGGGCAGGGGCCTAGAGAGCAGTACTTC	CASSLGQGPREQYF
NA	NA	TRBV7-9	TRBJ1-2	TGTGCCAGCAGCCAAAGGGACCACTATGGCTACACCTTC	CASSQRDHYGYTF
TRBD1	NA	TRBV24-1	TRBJ1-5	TGTGCCACCAGTGAGGCCGGGACAGCCCGCAATCAGCCCCAGCATTTT	CATSEAGTARNQPQHF
TRBD1	few	TRBV4-1	TRBJ1-1	TGCGCCAGCAGCCCTCCCAGGACAGGGTTTAACACTGAAGCTTTCTTT	CASSPPRTGFNTEAFF
NA	NA	TRBV7-9	TRBJ1-2	TGTGCCAGCAGTTACTCGGCGGCGGTCACTAACTATGGCTACACCTTC	CASSYSAAVTNYGYTF
TRBD2	NA	TRBV29-1	TRBJ2-2	TGCAGCGTTGCGGGACTAGCGGGAGATTCGACCGGGGAGCTGTTTTTT	CSVAGLAGDSTGELFF
TRBD2	NA	TRBV27	TRBJ2-7	TGTGCCAGCCGGAGGGACTACTTGGACGAGCAGTACTTC	CASRRDYLDEQYF
NA	many	TRBV7-9	TRBJ2-7	TGTGCCAGCAGCTTAGGGTCGGGACTTCAGGAGCAGTACTTC	CASSLGSGLQEQYF
TRBD1	NA	TRBV10-2	TRBJ2-7	TGCGCCATCAGTGAGGGGGACAGGGGGCGCAACTACGAGCAGTACTTC	CAISEGDRGRNYEQYF
NA	few	TRBV6-2/TRBV6-3	TRBJ1-5	TGTGCCAGCAGTTACGGCGAGGGCAATCAGCCCCAGCATTTT	CASSYGEGNQPQHF
NA	many	TRBV12-3/TRBV12-4	TRBJ1-6	TGTGCCAGCAGTTTACAGTGGAATTCACCCCTCCACTTT	CASSLQWNSPLHF
NA	NA	TRBV20-1	TRBJ1-2	TGCAGTGCTAGAGCTTATTCCCACCTTCCGGGACACCAATACTATGGCTACACCTTC	CSARAYSHLPGHQYYGYTF
NA	NA	TRBV5-6	TRBJ1-5	TGTGCCAGCAGACGGCGCGGGGGTGTTGAGCCCCAGCATTTT	CASRRRGGVEPQHF
NA	many	TRBV4-1	TRBJ1-6	TGCGCCAGCAGCCAAGGTGACGCGTGGTATAATTCACCCCTCCACTTT	CASSQGDAWYNSPLHF
NA	many	TRBV7-2	TRBJ2-2	TGTGCCAGCAGCTTAAACCGGTGGCAGTTTCATTCCGGGGAGCTGTTTTTT	CASSLNRWQFHSGELFF
NA	NA	TRBV6-5	TRBJ1-4	TGTGCCAGCAGTGGGGCTAGTAATGAAAAACTGTTTTTT	CASSGASNEKLFF
TRBD1	many	TRBV7-8	TRBJ2-5	TGTGCCAGCTGCCCCGGGACAGCAAAAGAGACCCAGTACTTC	CASCPGTAKETQYF
NA	many	TRBV10-3	TRBJ1-1	TGTGCCATCAGTGCGGCGGGAAAAGGGGGCACTGAAGCTTTCTTT	CAISAAGKGGTEAFF
NA	many	TRBV2	TRBJ2-7	TGTGCCAGCAGTGAAATCGGACAGTACTACGAGCAGTACTTC	CASSEIGQYYEQYF
TRBD2	many	TRBV29-1	TRBJ2-2	TGCAGCGTTGAAGCCACTAGCGGGGGCACCGGGGAGCTGTTTTTT	CSVEATSGGTGELFF
TRBD2	many	TRBV7-2	TRBJ2-5	TGTGCCAGCAGCCGTAGCGGGGGGGCGCGAGAGACCCAGTACTTC	CASSRSGGARETQYF
NA	NA	TRBV10-2	TRBJ2-7	TGCGCCAGCAGTGAGTTACGGTCCGTGGGGTTTGGTGTCAGCCGCTACGAGCAGTACTTC	CASSELRSVGFGVSRYEQYF
NA	many	TRBV9	TRBJ1-6	TGTGCCAGCAGCGTGACCGACAGCATACTATCTACTTCACCCCTCCACTTT	CASSVTDSILSTSPLHF
TRBD1	many	TRBV7-2	TRBJ2-5	TGTGCCAGCAGCCAAGGACAGGGGATAGAGACCCAGTACTTC	CASSQGQGIETQYF
NA	NA	TRBV4-3	TRBJ2-7	TGCGCCAGCAGCCAAGATGGGAACCCGGAACATCCCTACGAGCAGTACTTC	CASSQDGNPEHPYEQYF
NA	NA	TRBV6-1	TRBJ1-2	TGTGCCAGCAGGGTAGGGGGGGGGCGCGGTTATGGCTACACCTTC	CASRVGGGRGYGYTF
TRBD1	few	TRBV13	TRBJ2-5	TGTGCCAGCAGCTACTCGACAGGGAAAGAGACCCAGTACTTC	CASSYSTGKETQYF
TRBD1	few	TRBV12-3/TRBV12-4	TRBJ1-2	TGTGCCAGCAGTTTCCCCGCGACAGGGGGGGACTATGGCTACACCTTC	CASSFPATGGDYGYTF
NA	NA	TRBV9	TRBJ2-7	TGTGCCAGCAGCCTGGGGGCGGGGTTAATTTACGAGCAGTACTTC	CASSLGAGLIYEQYF
TRBD1	NA	TRBV29-1	TRBJ1-4	TGCAGCGTCCTCCCAGGGACAGGAATATCTGAAAAACTGTTTTTT	CSVLPGTGISEKLFF
NA	many	TRBV2	TRBJ1-1	TGTGCCAGCAGTGAAGGAGCAGGTGGGATCCTGAACACTGAAGCTTTCTTT	CASSEGAGGILNTEAFF
NA	once	TRBV18	TRBJ1-1	TGTGCCAGCTCACCTGCGGGAGGGTTATCCACTGAAGCTTTCTTT	CASSPAGGLSTEAFF
TRBD1	NA	TRBV6-2/TRBV6-3	TRBJ2-7	TGTGCCAGCAGTCCCCTCGCGACAGGGCGAGGCTCCTGCGAGCAGTACTTC	CASSPLATGRGSCEQYF